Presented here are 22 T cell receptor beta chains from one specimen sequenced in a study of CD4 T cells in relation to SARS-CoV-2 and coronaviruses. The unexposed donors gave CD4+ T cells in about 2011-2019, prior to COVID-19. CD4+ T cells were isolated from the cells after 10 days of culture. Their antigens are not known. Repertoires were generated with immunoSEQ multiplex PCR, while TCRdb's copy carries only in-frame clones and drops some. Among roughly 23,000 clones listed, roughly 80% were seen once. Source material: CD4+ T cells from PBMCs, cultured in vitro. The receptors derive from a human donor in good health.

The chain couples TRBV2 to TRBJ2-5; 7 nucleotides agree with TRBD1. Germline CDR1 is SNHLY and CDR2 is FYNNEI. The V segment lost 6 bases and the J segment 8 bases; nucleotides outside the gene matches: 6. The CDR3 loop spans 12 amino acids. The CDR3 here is CASSQAGGTQYF. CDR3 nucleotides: TGTGCCAGCAGCCAAGCAGGGGGAACCCAGTACTTC.

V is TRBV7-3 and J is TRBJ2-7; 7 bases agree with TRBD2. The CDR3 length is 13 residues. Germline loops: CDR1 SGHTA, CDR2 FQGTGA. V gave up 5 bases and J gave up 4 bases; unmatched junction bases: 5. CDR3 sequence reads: CASSRGDQYEQYF. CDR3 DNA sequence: TGTGCCAGCAGCCGGGGGGACCAGTACGAGCAGTACTTC.

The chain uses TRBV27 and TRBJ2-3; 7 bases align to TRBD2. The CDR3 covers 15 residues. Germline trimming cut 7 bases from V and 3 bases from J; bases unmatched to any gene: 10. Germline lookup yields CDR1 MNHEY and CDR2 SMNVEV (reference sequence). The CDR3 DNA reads TGTGCCAGCATTCTACAAGCGGGACGAACAGATACGCAGTATTTT. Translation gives CASILQAGRTDTQYF.

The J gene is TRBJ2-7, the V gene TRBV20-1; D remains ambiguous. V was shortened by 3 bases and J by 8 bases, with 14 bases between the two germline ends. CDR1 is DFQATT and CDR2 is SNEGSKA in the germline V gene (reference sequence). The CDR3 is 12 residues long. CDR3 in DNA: TGCAGTGCTAGTTTGCGCCTTGGTCAGCAGTACTTC. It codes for CSASLRLGQQYF.

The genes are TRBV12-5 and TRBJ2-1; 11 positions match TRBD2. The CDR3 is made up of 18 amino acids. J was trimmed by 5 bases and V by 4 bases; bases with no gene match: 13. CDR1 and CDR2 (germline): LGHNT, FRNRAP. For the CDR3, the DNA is TGTGCTAGTGGTTGGCTAGGTTTTGGGACTAGCGGCAACAATGAGCAGTTCTTC. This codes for CASGWLGFGTSGNNEQFF.

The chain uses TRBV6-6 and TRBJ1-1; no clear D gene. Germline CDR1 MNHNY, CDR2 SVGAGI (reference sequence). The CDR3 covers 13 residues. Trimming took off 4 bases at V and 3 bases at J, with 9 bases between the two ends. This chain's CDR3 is CASSSNGDTEAFF. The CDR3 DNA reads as TGTGCCAGCAGTTCTAACGGAGACACTGAAGCTTTCTTT.

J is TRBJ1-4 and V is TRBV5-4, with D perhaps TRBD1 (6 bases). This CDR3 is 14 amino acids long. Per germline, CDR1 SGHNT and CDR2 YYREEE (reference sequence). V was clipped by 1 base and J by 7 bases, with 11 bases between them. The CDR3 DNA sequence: TGTGCCAGCAGCTTGCCGGGGGCCGGTGAAAAACTGTTTTTT. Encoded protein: CASSLPGAGEKLFF.

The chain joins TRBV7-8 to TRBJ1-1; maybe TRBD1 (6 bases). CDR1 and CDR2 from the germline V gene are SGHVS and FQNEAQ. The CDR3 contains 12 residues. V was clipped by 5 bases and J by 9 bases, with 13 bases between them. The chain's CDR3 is CASSPADRKAFF. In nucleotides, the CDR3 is TGTGCCAGCAGCCCTGCGGACAGAAAAGCTTTCTTT. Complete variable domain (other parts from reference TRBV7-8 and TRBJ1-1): GAGVSQSPRYKVAKRGQDVALRCDPISGHVSLFWYQQALGQGPEFLTYFQNEAQLDKSGLPSDRFFAERPEGSVSTLKIQRTQQEDSAVYLCASSPADRKAFFGQGTRLTVV.

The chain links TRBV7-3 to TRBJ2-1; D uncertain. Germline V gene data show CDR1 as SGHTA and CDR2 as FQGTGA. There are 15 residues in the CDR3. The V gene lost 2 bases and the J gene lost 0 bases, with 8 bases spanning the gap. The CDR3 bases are TGTGCCAGCAGCTTATTGCCAAGCTCCTACAATGAGCAGTTCTTC. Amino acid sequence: CASSLLPSSYNEQFF.

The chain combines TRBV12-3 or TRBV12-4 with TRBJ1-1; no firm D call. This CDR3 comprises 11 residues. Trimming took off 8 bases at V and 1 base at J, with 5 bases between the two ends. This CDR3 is CASGRNTEAFF. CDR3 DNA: TGTGCCAGCGGAAGGAACACTGAAGCTTTCTTT.

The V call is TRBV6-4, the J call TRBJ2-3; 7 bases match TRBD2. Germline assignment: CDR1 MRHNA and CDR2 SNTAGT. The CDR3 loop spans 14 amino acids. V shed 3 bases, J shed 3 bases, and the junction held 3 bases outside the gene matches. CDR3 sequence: CASSEPGLTDTQYF. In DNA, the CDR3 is TGTGCCAGCAGTGAACCGGGACTAACAGATACGCAGTATTTT.

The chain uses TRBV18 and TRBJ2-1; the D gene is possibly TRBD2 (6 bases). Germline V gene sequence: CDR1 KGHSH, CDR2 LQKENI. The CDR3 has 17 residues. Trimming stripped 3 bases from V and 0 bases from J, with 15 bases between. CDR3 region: CASSPIKAGSSYNEQFF. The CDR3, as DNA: TGTGCCAGCTCACCGATCAAAGCGGGCAGCTCCTACAATGAGCAGTTCTTC.

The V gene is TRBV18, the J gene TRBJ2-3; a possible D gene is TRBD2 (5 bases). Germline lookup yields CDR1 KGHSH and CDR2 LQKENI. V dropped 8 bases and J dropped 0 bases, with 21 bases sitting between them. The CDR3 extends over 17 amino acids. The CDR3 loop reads CASGRADNPTSTDTQYF. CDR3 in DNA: TGTGCCAGCGGGCGGGCCGATAATCCTACTAGCACAGATACGCAGTATTTT.

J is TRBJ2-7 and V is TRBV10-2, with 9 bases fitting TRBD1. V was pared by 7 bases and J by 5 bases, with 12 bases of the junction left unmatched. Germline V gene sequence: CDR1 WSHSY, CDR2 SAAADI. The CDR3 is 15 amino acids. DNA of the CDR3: TGCGCCAGCACAGAAACGGGGGACAGGGCTAACGAGCAGTACTTC. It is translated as CASTETGDRANEQYF.

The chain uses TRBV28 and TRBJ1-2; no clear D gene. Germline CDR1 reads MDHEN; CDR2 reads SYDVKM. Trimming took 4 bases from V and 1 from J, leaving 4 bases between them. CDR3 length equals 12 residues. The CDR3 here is CASSSDNYGYTF. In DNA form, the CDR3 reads TGTGCCAGCAGTTCAGATAACTATGGCTACACCTTC.

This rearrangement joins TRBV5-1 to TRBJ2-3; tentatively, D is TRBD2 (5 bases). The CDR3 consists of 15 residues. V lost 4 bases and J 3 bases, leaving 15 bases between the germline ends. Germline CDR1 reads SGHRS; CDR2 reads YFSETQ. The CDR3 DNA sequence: TGCGCCAGCAGCCTCGGACTCCCTCCTACAGATACGCAGTATTTT. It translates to CASSLGLPPTDTQYF.

CDR3: CATSDLATSGEQFF. As DNA, the CDR3 is TGTGCCACCAGTGATTTAGCAACAAGTGGTGAGCAGTTCTTC. The chain has TRBV24-1 and TRBJ2-1; no firm D call. The CDR3 is 14 residues long. The germline V gene encodes CDR1 KGHDR and CDR2 SFDVKD. V was trimmed by 1 base and J by 9 bases, leaving 12 bases between them.

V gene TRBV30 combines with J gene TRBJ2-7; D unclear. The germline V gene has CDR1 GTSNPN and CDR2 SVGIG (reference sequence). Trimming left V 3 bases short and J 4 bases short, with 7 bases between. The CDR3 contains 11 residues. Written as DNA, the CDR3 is TGTGCCTGGAGGGCACAGTACGAGCAGTACTTC. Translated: CAWRAQYEQYF.

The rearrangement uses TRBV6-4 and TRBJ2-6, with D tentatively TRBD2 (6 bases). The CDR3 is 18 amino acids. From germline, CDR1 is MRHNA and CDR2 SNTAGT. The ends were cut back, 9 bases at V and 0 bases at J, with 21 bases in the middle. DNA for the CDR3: TGTGCCAGGGGAATAGCGGAGGGAGCTACCTCTGGGGCCAACGTCCTGACTTTC. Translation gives CARGIAEGATSGANVLTF.

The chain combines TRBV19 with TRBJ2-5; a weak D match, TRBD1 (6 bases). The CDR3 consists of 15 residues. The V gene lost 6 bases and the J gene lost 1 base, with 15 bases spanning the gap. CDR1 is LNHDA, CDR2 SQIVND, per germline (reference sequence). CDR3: CASSRTANPQETQYF. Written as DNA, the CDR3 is TGTGCCAGTAGCAGGACAGCGAACCCCCAAGAGACCCAGTACTTC.

This chain's CDR3 is CASSVSGGQSYNEQFF. The CDR3, as DNA: TGTGCCAGCAGCGTAAGCGGGGGCCAATCCTACAATGAGCAGTTCTTC. V usage is TRBV9 and J usage is TRBJ2-1; 8 bases map to TRBD2. CDR3 size: 16 residues. The V and J ends lost 1 base and 1 base, in that order; junction bases with no gene match: 4. CDR1 is SGDLS and CDR2 is YYNGEE in the germline V gene.

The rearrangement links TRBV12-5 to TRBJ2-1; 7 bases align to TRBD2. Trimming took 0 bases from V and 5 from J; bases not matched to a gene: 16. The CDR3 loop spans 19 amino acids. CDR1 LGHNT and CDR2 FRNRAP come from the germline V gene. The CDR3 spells CASGLVLGRTGGPNNEQFF. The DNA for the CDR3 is TGTGCTAGTGGTTTGGTACTTGGGAGAACGGGAGGACCTAACAATGAGCAGTTCTTC.